These 29 T cell receptor beta chains were all obtained from the same sample, sequenced in a study of regulatory T cells in long-lasting Graves disease. With iRepertoire HTBI primers and Arm-PCR of CDR3 regions, TCR beta libraries were built. TCRdb independently ran MiXCR on the multiplex PCR reads; one entry per CDR3 protein. The data show under 300,000 distinct CDR3 sequences, about 16% seen once. The time point denotes: newly diagnosed GD, antithyroid drugs for less than 3 months. RNA extracted from PBMCs served as the sequencing template. Sequences were derived from peripheral blood mononuclear cells (PBMCs), sampled at new diagnosis, from a patient treated with antithyroid drugs. All receptors come from a female donor with Graves disease.

The table lists this clonotype with many counts. This rearrangement joins TRBV7-9 to TRBJ2-1; weak D call: TRBD2 (5 bases). The CDR3 has 17 amino acids. V was trimmed by 2 bases and J by 8 bases, leaving 22 bases between them. Germline V gene data show CDR1 as SEHNR and CDR2 as FQNEAQ (reference sequence). In nucleotides, the CDR3 is TGTGCCAGCAGCTTAAACCCCGGGCGGGCAAACAGAGATGAGCAGTTCTTC. This gives the protein CASSLNPGRANRDEQFF. The variable domain in full, completed from reference TRBV7-9 and TRBJ2-1, reads DTGVSQNPRHKITKRGQNVTFRCDPISEHNRLYWYRQTLGQGPEFLTYFQNEAQLEKSRLLSDRFSAERPKGSFSTLEIQRTEQGDSAMYLCASSLNPGRANRDEQFFGPGTRLTVL.

The J gene is TRBJ2-1, the V gene TRBV2, with 15 bases matching TRBD2. The J segment lost 7 bases and the V segment lost 4 bases, leaving 2 bases of the junction unmatched. CDR1 is SNHLY, CDR2 FYNNEI, per germline. The CDR3 totals 15 residues. CDR3 loop: CASSGGTSGGNEQFF. Written as DNA, the CDR3 is TGTGCCAGCAGTGGCGGGACTAGCGGGGGGAATGAGCAGTTCTTC.

V usage is TRBV5-1 and J usage is TRBJ1-5; D possibly corresponds to TRBD1 (6 bases). The CDR3 loop spans 14 amino acids. Trimming stripped 0 bases from V and 6 bases from J, with 10 bases between. Per germline, CDR1 SGHRS and CDR2 YFSETQ. In DNA, the CDR3 is TGCGCCAGCAGCTTGGAGGGGGGCGGTCAGCCCCAGCATTTT. Residues: CASSLEGGGQPQHF.

In this sample, this clonotype turned up a few times. This chain uses TRBV6-5 with TRBJ2-7; D call uncertain. The CDR3 length is 12 residues. Trimming took off 4 bases at V and 6 bases at J, with 10 bases between the two ends. CDR1 and CDR2 from the germline V gene are MNHEY and SVGAGI. CDR3 in DNA: TGTGCCAGCAGTTCTGAAGTGGGCGAGCAGTACTTC. This gives the protein CASSSEVGEQYF.

This clonotype was recorded at least ten times. The chain carries TRBV7-9 and TRBJ2-6, with 7 positions matching TRBD1. The CDR3 covers 15 residues. Germline V CDR1 and CDR2: SEHNR, FQNEAQ (reference sequence). Trimming at V came to 4 bases and at J to 4 bases, leaving 4 bases not matched to a gene. CDR3 DNA: TGTGCCAGCAGCTGGACAGGAACCGGGGCCAACGTCCTGACTTTC. This encodes CASSWTGTGANVLTF. The variable domain in full, with the rest retrieved from reference TRBV7-9 and TRBJ2-6, is DTGVSQNPRHKITKRGQNVTFRCDPISEHNRLYWYRQTLGQGPEFLTYFQNEAQLEKSRLLSDRFSAERPKGSFSTLEIQRTEQGDSAMYLCASSWTGTGANVLTFGAGSRLTVL.

This clonotype was counted ten times or more. The genes are TRBV28 and TRBJ1-4; D is ambiguous. CDR3 size: 12 residues. Germline CDR1 MDHEN, CDR2 SYDVKM. V was pared by 4 bases and J by 11 bases, with 11 bases between. The CDR3 sequence: CASSSISWKLFF. DNA of the CDR3: TGTGCCAGCAGTTCAATTAGTTGGAAACTGTTTTTT.

This clonotype occurred a few times. The genes are TRBV5-8 and TRBJ1-2; no clear D. Per germline, CDR1 SGHTS and CDR2 YDEGEE. V dropped 2 bases and J dropped 8 bases, with 13 bases sitting between them. CDR3 size: 13 residues. The CDR3 nucleotides are TGTGCCAGCAGCTTTCGGGCCCTGAGAGGCTACACCTTC. Translated: CASSFRALRGYTF.

This clonotype was detected ten times or more. V usage is TRBV11-2 and J usage is TRBJ2-1; D call uncertain. This CDR3 contains 14 residues. Germline V lookup: CDR1 SGHAT, CDR2 FQNNGV. Trimming removed 0 bases from V and 10 bases from J, with 13 bases in between. The CDR3 loop is CASSLEGSLTEQFF. CDR3 DNA sequence: TGTGCCAGCAGCTTAGAGGGCTCCTTGACCGAGCAGTTCTTC.

This clonotype occurred many times. The chain is built from TRBV20-1 and TRBJ1-2, with 7 positions matching TRBD1. Germline V gives CDR1 DFQATT, CDR2 SNEGSKA (reference sequence). The CDR3 length is 13 residues. Trimming at V came to 6 bases and at J to 8 bases, leaving 12 bases not matched to a gene. CDR3 region: CSALKEGGSGYTF. CDR3 in DNA: TGCAGTGCGTTGAAGGAAGGGGGCTCGGGCTACACCTTC.

This sequence joins TRBV11-3 and TRBJ2-1; the D gene is possibly TRBD1 (5 bases). Germline V gene lookup returns CDR1 SGHNT and CDR2 YENEEA. Trimming removed 0 bases at V and 3 bases at J, with 18 bases between. The CDR3 extends over 18 amino acids. CDR3 DNA sequence: TGTGCCAGCAGCTTAGACCTTACAACCTCAGGGCTCTACAATGAGCAGTTCTTC. Amino acid sequence: CASSLDLTTSGLYNEQFF.

This clonotype was seen many times. The chain recombines TRBV30 with TRBJ2-2, with TRBD1 identical over 8 bases. V lost 3 bases, J lost 7 bases, and 10 bases stayed unmatched. Looked up from germline, CDR1 is GTSNPN and CDR2 is SVGIG (reference sequence). This CDR3 region has 15 residues. CDR3 nucleotides: TGTGCCTGGAGCGGCAATCAGGGGGCAAACGGGGAGCTGTTTTTT. Encoded protein: CAWSGNQGANGELFF.

The chain recombines TRBV12-3 or TRBV12-4 with TRBJ2-5, with TRBD2 matching over 10 bases. This CDR3 is 15 amino acids long. J was trimmed by 4 bases and V by 6 bases; bases with no gene match: 8. The CDR3 DNA sequence: TGTGCCAGCAGCCTGGGCCTAGCGGGAGCAGAGACCCAGTACTTC. Amino acid sequence: CASSLGLAGAETQYF.

This clonotype has a count of ten or more. V gene TRBV20-1 combines with J gene TRBJ2-3, with TRBD2 matching over 7 bases. From germline, CDR1 is DFQATT and CDR2 SNEGSKA (reference sequence). The ends lost 3 bases at V and 1 base at J; junction bases unmatched: 4. The CDR3 totals 14 residues. The CDR3 DNA follows: TGCAGTGCTAGGGCGCTAGCGGGCACAGATACGCAGTATTTT. It specifies CSARALAGTDTQYF.

The rearrangement joins TRBV20-1 to TRBJ2-7; D is ambiguous. Germline CDR1 is DFQATT and CDR2 is SNEGSKA (reference sequence). This CDR3 has 13 residues. V gave up 1 base and J gave up 7 bases, with 14 bases separating them. Here the CDR3 reads CSARVVARREQYF. As DNA, the CDR3 is TGCAGTGCTAGAGTAGTGGCCCGGCGGGAGCAGTACTTC.

A note on this clonotype: Only one base separates this from a far larger clonotype, so it likely reflects a read error. The gene calls are TRBV6-2 or TRBV6-3 and TRBJ2-5; possibly TRBD2 for D (6 bases). Germline lookup yields CDR1 MNHEY and CDR2 SVGEGT. Between the trimmed V and J ends, which lost 7 bases and 1 base, there was a span of 10 bases. This CDR3 is built from 13 residues. Here the CDR3 DNA reads TGTGCCAGCAATGGGACTTTCCAAGAGACCCAGTACTTC. Its translation: CASNGTFQETQYF.

This chain connects TRBV2 to TRBJ1-2; D might be TRBD1 (5 bases). The V gene lost 7 bases and the J gene lost 2 bases, with 14 bases spanning the gap. CDR1 SNHLY and CDR2 FYNNEI come from the germline V gene. The CDR3 is 14 residues long. CDR3 protein: CASMGLQVNYGYTF. DNA of the CDR3: TGTGCCAGCATGGGACTTCAAGTCAACTATGGCTACACCTTC.

Ten or more counts support this clonotype. This CDR3 is CASSLREQRGYTF. In nucleotides, the CDR3 is TGTGCCAGCAGTCTCCGGGAACAAAGAGGCTACACCTTC. J is TRBJ1-2 and V is TRBV12-3 or TRBV12-4; the D is unclear. This CDR3 has 13 amino acids. Trimming took off 5 bases at V and 8 bases at J, with 15 bases between the two ends.

This clonotype was seen repeatedly, ten times or more. The rearrangement uses TRBV20-1 and TRBJ2-7, with 13 bases lining up with TRBD2. CDR3 length equals 16 residues. Trimming took 3 bases from V and 5 from J; bases not matched to a gene: 10. The V gene's germline CDR1 is DFQATT and CDR2 SNEGSKA (reference sequence). CDR3 nucleotide sequence: TGCAGTGCTAGGTCAGGACTAGCGGGAGAGTTGGACGAGCAGTACTTC. Protein sequence: CSARSGLAGELDEQYF.

This chain links TRBV7-9 with TRBJ2-6; D gene uncertain. The germline V and J ends were trimmed by 10 bases and 0 bases, with 4 bases remaining between them. Looked up from germline, CDR1 is SEHNR and CDR2 is FQNEAQ (reference sequence). This CDR3 comprises 12 residues. CDR3 residues: CAKDSGANVLTF. CDR3 nucleotide sequence: TGTGCCAAAGACTCTGGGGCCAACGTCCTGACTTTC.

This clonotype has a count of ten or more. V and J are TRBV28 and TRBJ1-4; D is uncertain. The CDR3 spans 12 residues. Trimming pared 8 bases from V and 4 bases from J, leaving 8 bases between. Germline CDR1 and CDR2: MDHEN and SYDVKM. The CDR3 sequence: CASRRDNEKLFF. The CDR3 DNA sequence: TGTGCCAGCCGACGGGATAATGAAAAACTGTTTTTT.

Only one count was recorded for this clonotype. In nucleotides, the CDR3 is TGTGCCAGCAGCGTAGAGGGGACTAGCGGGTCTTGGAAGACCCAGTACTTC. As protein: CASSVEGTSGSWKTQYF. This chain joins TRBV9 and TRBJ2-7; TRBD2 aligns across 12 bases. Near its end, the DNA agrees better with TRBJ2-5, so the J call may be wrong. The CDR3 loop spans 17 amino acids. Germline CDR1 and CDR2: SGDLS and YYNGEE.

V usage is TRBV19 and J usage is TRBJ1-1; perhaps TRBD1 as D (5 bases). Germline CDR1 LNHDA, CDR2 SQIVND (reference sequence). V lost 3 bases and J lost 4, with 12 bases in between. The CDR3 is 14 amino acids. The CDR3: CASSIFSGLTEAFF. CDR3 nucleotide sequence: TGTGCCAGTAGTATTTTCTCGGGGCTCACTGAAGCTTTCTTT.

V and J are TRBV18 and TRBJ2-7; D tentatively fits TRBD1 or TRBD2 (5 bases each). Per germline, CDR1 KGHSH and CDR2 LQKENI. This CDR3 region has 14 residues. Trimming removed 0 bases at V and 7 bases at J, with 13 bases between. CDR3 region: CASSPPSGTGEQYF. For the CDR3, the DNA is TGTGCCAGCTCACCACCATCCGGGACGGGAGAGCAGTACTTC.

This clonotype appeared many times. V usage is TRBV27 and J usage is TRBJ1-1, with 7 bases aligning to TRBD1. This CDR3 has 18 amino acids. Trimming at V came to 4 bases and at J to 1 base, leaving 15 bases not matched to a gene. Germline CDR1 MNHEY, CDR2 SMNVEV (reference sequence). The CDR3 sequence is CASSSYLRAGGKNTEAFF. The DNA of the CDR3 is TGTGCCAGCAGTTCCTACCTTAGGGCAGGGGGAAAGAACACTGAAGCTTTCTTT.

This clonotype came up many times. The chain employs TRBV2 and TRBJ2-7; 8 bases are a match to TRBD2. Germline CDR1 SNHLY, CDR2 FYNNEI. There are 13 residues in the CDR3. The V gene end was trimmed by 9 bases and the J gene end by 5 bases; junction bases not matched to a gene: 9. The CDR3 DNA sequence: TGTGCCAGAAGTTACGGGAGGGCCGACGAGCAGTACTTC. Translated: CARSYGRADEQYF. Complete variable domain (other parts from reference TRBV2 and TRBJ2-7): EPEVTQTPSHQVTQMGQEVILRCVPISNHLYFYWYRQILGQKVEFLVSFYNNEISEKSEIFDDQFSVERPDGSNFTLKIRSTKLEDSAMYFCARSYGRADEQYFGPGTRLTVT.

This clonotype was recorded at least ten times. The CDR3, as DNA: TGTGCCAGCAGTTTTGTAGGGAGGACCTACGAGCAGTACTTC. The encoded protein is CASSFVGRTYEQYF. This chain uses TRBV28 with TRBJ2-7; a possible D gene is TRBD2 (6 bases). CDR3 size: 14 residues. CDR1 and CDR2 from the germline V gene are MDHEN and SYDVKM. V was clipped by 3 bases and J by 2 bases, with 11 bases between them.

The V call is TRBV15, the J call TRBJ1-1; D is possibly TRBD1 (5 bases). Germline V gene sequence: CDR1 LNHNV, CDR2 YYDKDF (reference sequence). V shed 2 bases and J shed 3 bases, with 10 bases lying between them. The CDR3 runs 14 residues. CDR3 protein: CATSRSGTYTEAFF. The CDR3 nucleotides read TGTGCCACCAGCAGATCAGGGACTTACACTGAAGCTTTCTTT.

This clonotype appeared many times. The rearrangement uses TRBV30 and TRBJ2-1; maybe TRBD1 (5 bases). The V end was cut by 5 bases, the J end by 4 bases, with 6 bases between. The CDR3 is made up of 11 amino acids. The germline V gene has CDR1 GTSNPN and CDR2 SVGIG (reference sequence). The CDR3 loop reads CAWHRYNEQFF. The CDR3 nucleotides are TGTGCCTGGCACAGGTACAATGAGCAGTTCTTC.

V usage is TRBV2 and J usage is TRBJ1-1; D unclear. The CDR3 has 13 residues. Germline lookup yields CDR1 SNHLY and CDR2 FYNNEI. With 3 bases removed from V and 5 bases from J, the gap between germline ends came to 10 bases. The chain's CDR3 is CASSDSRGTEAFF. The CDR3 DNA is TGTGCCAGCAGTGATTCAAGAGGGACTGAAGCTTTCTTT.